What follows are 26 T cell receptor beta chains derived from one specimen sequenced in a study of cytomegalovirus exposure and HLA in healthy donors. The PCR used 60 Vbeta and 13 Jbeta primers. The data were produced by immunoSEQ multiplex PCR, yet TCRdb's version contains in-frame clones alone and is incomplete. This sample has over 100,000 clones, with roughly 73% found just once. Sequenced sample: PBMCs. The receptors derive from a male donor in good health and CMV-seronegative.

The genes are TRBV9 and TRBJ2-2; 7 nucleotides agree with TRBD1. The CDR3 sequence is 15 residues long. The germline V gene encodes CDR1 SGDLS and CDR2 YYNGEE. With V trimmed by 3 bases and J by 0 bases, 2 bases remained unmatched. CDR3 coding DNA: TGTGCCAGCAGCGCCGGGACAGCGAACACCGGGGAGCTGTTTTTT. It yields the protein CASSAGTANTGELFF.

V is TRBV30 and J is TRBJ2-1; TRBD2 might be the D (5 bases). Germline V gene sequence: CDR1 GTSNPN, CDR2 SVGIG (reference sequence). The CDR3 loop spans 14 amino acids. Trimming pared 0 bases from V and 8 bases from J, leaving 14 bases between. The CDR3 nucleotides read TGTGCCTGGAGTGTACTCTCCAGCGGCCATGAGCAGTTCTTC. Translation gives CAWSVLSSGHEQFF.

This clone was counted only a few times. The chain has TRBV2 and TRBJ1-1; weak D call: TRBD1 (6 bases). V lost 2 bases to trimming and J lost 2 bases, with 15 bases between them. Per germline, CDR1 SNHLY and CDR2 FYNNEI. This CDR3 has 16 amino acids. CDR3 DNA sequence: TGTGCCAGCAGTGAATCGCAGGGGACTATAAACACTGAAGCTTTCTTT. Its translation is CASSESQGTINTEAFF.

The genes are TRBV19 and TRBJ1-2; no firm D call. V lost 3 bases and J 3 bases, leaving 17 bases between the germline ends. Germline lookup yields CDR1 LNHDA and CDR2 SQIVND (reference sequence). The CDR3 covers 16 residues. The CDR3 sequence is CASSMYSIAEDYGYTF. CDR3 coding DNA: TGTGCCAGTAGTATGTACTCGATCGCGGAGGACTATGGCTACACCTTC.

The V call is TRBV5-4, the J call TRBJ2-7; TRBD2 matches 7 bases. J gave up 6 bases and V 0 bases, and 9 bases lay outside the gene matches. This CDR3 contains 15 residues. From germline, CDR1 is SGHNT and CDR2 YYREEE (reference sequence). The CDR3 loop reads CASSLGRGGPPEQYF. The DNA of the CDR3 is TGTGCCAGCAGCTTGGGCCGGGGAGGGCCCCCCGAGCAGTACTTC.

CDR3 in amino acids: CASSDDIRADTQYF. The CDR3 nucleotides are TGTGCCAGCAGTGATGATATTAGAGCAGATACGCAGTATTTT. The chain couples TRBV6-1 to TRBJ2-3; D call uncertain. The CDR3 length is 14 residues. Deletions cut 3 bases from V and 4 bases from J, with 11 bases between. Germline V CDR1 and CDR2: MNHNS, SASEGT.

The CDR3 DNA is TGTGCCAGCAGTCAACAGGGGGATCAGCCCCAGCATTTT. Amino acid sequence: CASSQQGDQPQHF. The J gene is TRBJ1-5, the V gene TRBV27, with 8 nucleotides matching TRBD1. The CDR3 is 13 residues long. CDR1 MNHEY and CDR2 SMNVEV come from the germline V gene (reference sequence). The V gene end was trimmed by 5 bases and the J gene end by 5 bases; junction bases not matched to a gene: 2.

This chain connects TRBV7-2 to TRBJ2-3; D might be TRBD1 (5 bases). Germline assignment: CDR1 SGHTA and CDR2 FQGNSA. Trimming left V 5 bases short and J 5 bases short, with 5 bases between. CDR3 length equals 11 residues. The CDR3 DNA is TGTGCCAGCAGCACAGGAGATACGCAGTATTTT. It is translated as CASSTGDTQYF.

This clone turned up a few times. The chain joins TRBV5-4 to TRBJ1-4; a weak D match, TRBD1 (5 bases). V lost 4 bases and J lost 10, with 14 bases in between. Germline CDR1 SGHNT, CDR2 YYREEE (reference sequence). This CDR3 has 13 residues. Here the CDR3 DNA reads TGTGCCAGCAGCCCGCGGGACGGTCGAAAACTGTTTTTT. It encodes CASSPRDGRKLFF.

This clone showed up just a few times. CDR3 DNA sequence: TGTGCCAGCAGAGCGGCGGACACTGAAGCTTTCTTT. Protein: CASRAADTEAFF. The chain links TRBV9 to TRBJ1-1; D is unclear. The V gene's germline CDR1 is SGDLS and CDR2 YYNGEE. The length of the CDR3 is 12 residues. V was cut by 5 bases and J by 3 bases, with 8 bases left in between.

The chain uses TRBV7-2 and TRBJ2-7; D uncertain. CDR1 is SGHTA and CDR2 is FQGNSA in the germline V gene. V was clipped by 5 bases and J by 4 bases, with 6 bases between them. The CDR3 is 11 amino acids. The chain's CDR3 is CASSPAYEQYF. Here the CDR3 DNA reads TGTGCCAGCAGCCCTGCGTACGAGCAGTACTTC.

V gene TRBV25-1 combines with J gene TRBJ2-7; tentatively, D is TRBD1 (6 bases). The germline V gene has CDR1 MGHDK and CDR2 SYGVNS. This CDR3 has 14 residues. Trimming left V 4 bases short and J 2 bases short, with 12 bases between. The CDR3: CASSVTGWAYEQYF. The CDR3 DNA reads TGTGCCAGCAGTGTTACAGGGTGGGCCTACGAGCAGTACTTC.

This clone was counted a few times. The rearrangement uses TRBV5-1 and TRBJ1-1; D gene uncertain. The CDR3 sequence is 14 residues long. Germline CDR1 is SGHRS and CDR2 is YFSETQ. Trimming removed 0 bases from V and 11 bases from J, with 17 bases in between. The chain's CDR3 is CASSLAQAPRGAFF. The CDR3 nucleotides are TGCGCCAGCAGCTTGGCCCAGGCACCACGAGGGGCTTTCTTT.

This clone was seen once. The V call is TRBV13, the J call TRBJ2-1; 11 bases are shared with TRBD1. The CDR3 runs to 14 residues. Germline V lookup: CDR1 PRHDT, CDR2 FYEKMQ (reference sequence). V dropped 5 bases and J dropped 7; count of bases not matched to a gene: 4. The CDR3, as DNA: TGTGCCAGCAGCCTCGGGACAGGGGGTAATGAGCAGTTCTTC. Translating gives CASSLGTGGNEQFF.

The genes are TRBV5-8 and TRBJ1-5, with 12 bases that match TRBD1. Unmatched junction bases numbered 12, after V lost 4 bases and J lost 7 bases. Looked up from germline, CDR1 is SGHTS and CDR2 is YDEGEE. The CDR3 length is 17 residues. CDR3 in DNA: TGTGCCAGCAGCCGGGACAGGGGGCGCGGGAGTTCCCAGCCCCAGCATTTT. This codes for CASSRDRGRGSSQPQHF.

CDR3 protein: CASSQVVGQGNTEAFF. CDR3 nucleotide sequence: TGTGCCAGCAGCCAAGTAGTGGGACAGGGAAACACTGAAGCTTTCTTT. The chain combines TRBV14 with TRBJ1-1, with 9 positions matching TRBD1. This CDR3 is built from 16 residues. The J segment lost 2 bases and the V segment lost 1 base, leaving 5 bases of the junction unmatched. CDR1 and CDR2 from the germline V gene are SGHDN and FVKESK.

The chain recombines TRBV18 with TRBJ1-6; TRBD1 is a possible D gene (6 bases). Trimming cost V 1 base and J 5 bases, with 12 bases left between them. This CDR3 comprises 16 residues. Germline V gene lookup returns CDR1 KGHSH and CDR2 LQKENI. In nucleotides, the CDR3 is TGTGCCAGCTCACCACTTGGGGACACCAATAATTCACCCCTCCACTTT. Its translation: CASSPLGDTNNSPLHF.

The chain employs TRBV2 and TRBJ2-5; 11 bases align to TRBD2. The CDR3 runs to 16 residues. The germline CDR1 and CDR2 sequences are SNHLY and FYNNEI. The ends lost 5 bases at V and 4 bases at J; junction bases unmatched: 9. The CDR3 loop reads CASSPTVAGGGETQYF. The CDR3 coding sequence is TGTGCCAGCAGTCCCACAGTAGCGGGGGGGGGAGAGACCCAGTACTTC.

The chain has TRBV27 and TRBJ1-5, with unresolved D. V was pared by 5 bases and J by 7 bases, with 18 bases between. The CDR3 runs to 15 residues. Germline CDR1 reads MNHEY; CDR2 reads SMNVEV (reference sequence). CDR3 coding DNA: TGTGCCAGCAGTCCCCGAGTATGGGAGCTACAGCCCCAGCATTTT. Translating it yields CASSPRVWELQPQHF.

The V and J genes are TRBV19 and TRBJ1-5; a possible D gene is TRBD1 (5 bases). CDR1 and CDR2 (germline): LNHDA, SQIVND (reference sequence). There are 15 residues in the CDR3. Trimming took 7 bases from V and 6 from J, leaving 19 bases between them. The DNA for the CDR3 is TGTGCCAGTAAGGCAGGGACCGGGGGAGGTCAGCCCCAGCATTTT. Translation gives CASKAGTGGGQPQHF. Complete variable domain (other parts from reference TRBV19 and TRBJ1-5): DGGITQSPKYLFRKEGQNVTLSCEQNLNHDAMYWYRQDPGQGLRLIYYSQIVNDFQKGDIAEGYSVSREKKESFPLTVTSAQKNPTAFYLCASKAGTGGGQPQHFGDGTRLSIL.

V and J are TRBV9 and TRBJ2-5; 8 nucleotides agree with TRBD2. Germline V gene lookup returns CDR1 SGDLS and CDR2 YYNGEE. CDR3 size: 15 residues. The trim removed 0 bases at V and 5 bases at J, leaving 6 bases unmatched. CDR3 sequence reads: CASSVATGGTETQYF. In DNA, the CDR3 is TGTGCCAGCAGCGTAGCGACGGGGGGGACGGAGACCCAGTACTTC.

The rearrangement joins TRBV9 to TRBJ2-3; D ambiguous. Trimming removed 0 bases at V and 0 bases at J, with 11 bases between. The CDR3 spans 16 residues. Germline CDR1 is SGDLS and CDR2 is YYNGEE. DNA of the CDR3: TGTGCCAGCAGCGTAGCTTGGCAGTCTAGCACAGATACGCAGTATTTT. Protein sequence: CASSVAWQSSTDTQYF.

The chain is built from TRBV9 and TRBJ2-3, with a weak D call TRBD1 (6 bases). The CDR3 length is 14 residues. Trimming stripped 3 bases from V and 4 bases from J, with 12 bases between. Per germline, CDR1 SGDLS and CDR2 YYNGEE. Here the CDR3 DNA reads TGTGCCAGCAGCGGCCCAGGGGAAGCAGATACGCAGTATTTT. The encoded protein is CASSGPGEADTQYF.

The CDR3 region is CASSQVRASSGNTIYF. The CDR3 DNA reads as TGCGCCAGCAGCCAAGTCAGGGCGAGCTCTGGAAACACCATATATTTT. The chain couples TRBV4-1 to TRBJ1-3; a possible D gene is TRBD1 (5 bases). Trimming removed 1 base from V and 0 bases from J, with 10 bases in between. CDR1 and CDR2 (germline): MGHRA, YSYEKL. The CDR3 runs 16 residues.

The rearrangement links TRBV12-5 to TRBJ1-3; 7 bases fit TRBD1. V was clipped by 7 bases and J by 4 bases; unmatched bases: 4. CDR3 size: 13 residues. The germline V gene encodes CDR1 LGHNT and CDR2 FRNRAP. CDR3 sequence (DNA): TGTGCTAGTGTGGGACAGTACGGAAACACCATATATTTT. As protein: CASVGQYGNTIYF.

The chain uses TRBV27 and TRBJ2-1; D is perhaps TRBD1 (6 bases). Deletions cut 0 bases from V and 7 bases from J, with 19 bases between. CDR1 is MNHEY and CDR2 is SMNVEV in the germline V gene (reference sequence). The CDR3 runs 17 residues. DNA for the CDR3: TGTGCCAGCAGTTTATCTTTAGGGGGTGTTGTGGGGAATGAGCAGTTCTTC. This translates into CASSLSLGGVVGNEQFF.